These T cell receptor beta chains were read from a single sample in a study of blood T cell repertoires in COVID-19. TCRdb's table, derived via immunoSEQ multiplex PCR, lists solely in-frame clones and lacks some. The data hold a few hundred thousand clones, with approximately 92% observed a single time. Sample: PBMCs or T cells enriched from blood (not recorded which). Every receptor here comes from a woman aged 18-30 years in a cohort exposed to, infected with or recovered from COVID-19 (not recorded which). Each CDR3 is given with its conserved first and last residue. A D gene is named only where the DNA matches it firmly. Some rows have no size entry. The others give once, few or many, or a class for an expanded clone.

abundance | j_gene | v_gene | d_gene | CDR3aa | CDR3nt
- | TRBJ2-2 | TRBV28 | TRBD1 | CASSLQGTGMYGELFF | TGTGCCAGCAGCCTTCAAGGGACAGGGATGTATGGGGAGCTGTTTTTT
- | TRBJ1-1 | TRBV6-5 | TRBD1 | CASIVRGQVTEAFF | TGTGCCAGCATCGTCAGGGGGCAGGTCACTGAAGCTTTCTTT
- | TRBJ2-3 | TRBV14 | - | CASSDYRVDKADTQYF | TGTGCCAGCAGCGATTACAGGGTAGATAAAGCAGATACGCAGTATTTT
once | TRBJ1-2 | TRBV30 | - | CAWGQYGYTF | TGTGCCTGGGGACAGTATGGCTACACCTTC
few | TRBJ1-5 | TRBV12-3/TRBV12-4 | - | CASSFGGNQPQHF | TGTGCCAGCAGTTTTGGAGGGAACCAGCCCCAGCATTTT
- | TRBJ1-1 | TRBV6-5 | TRBD1 | CASSYEGADTEAFF | TGTGCCAGCAGTTACGAGGGGGCGGACACTGAAGCTTTCTTT
- | TRBJ1-1 | TRBV4-1 | TRBD1 | CASSQDRSFTEAFF | TGCGCCAGCAGCCAGGACAGGAGTTTTACTGAAGCTTTCTTT
- | TRBJ2-5 | TRBV7-9 | - | CASSIGQGEETQYF | TGTGCCAGCAGCATCGGCCAGGGCGAGGAGACCCAGTACTTC
- | TRBJ2-7 | TRBV9 | TRBD1 | CASSTPGQVQYF | TGTGCCAGCAGCACCCCCGGACAGGTGCAGTACTTC
- | TRBJ1-2 | TRBV6-5 | - | CASRRRDPNYGYTF | TGTGCCAGCAGACGGCGGGACCCTAACTATGGCTACACCTTC
- | TRBJ1-3 | TRBV19 | - | CASSIFSSGNTIYF | TGTGCCAGTAGTATATTTAGCTCTGGAAACACCATATATTTT
once | TRBJ1-6 | TRBV6-6 | - | CASMTGPTSWYSPLHF | TGTGCCAGCATGACAGGACCTACGTCTTGGTATTCACCCCTCCACTTT
- | TRBJ2-7 | TRBV6-5 | - | CASSYSMGRVWYEQYF | TGTGCCAGCAGTTACTCGATGGGCAGGGTGTGGTACGAGCAGTACTTC
- | TRBJ1-1 | TRBV29-1 | TRBD1 | CSVGGTGSFF | TGCAGCGTTGGTGGGACAGGGAGTTTCTTT
- | TRBJ1-2 | TRBV11-2 | - | CASIPRTAAGYTF | TGTGCCAGCATCCCGAGGACAGCGGCAGGCTACACCTTC
- | TRBJ1-2 | TRBV5-1 | - | CASSSRDKGEYTF | TGCGCCAGCAGCTCCCGGGACAAGGGTGAATACACCTTC
- | TRBJ2-6 | TRBV4-2 | TRBD2 | CASSQERTSGSGANVLTF | TGTGCCAGCAGCCAAGAAAGGACTAGCGGATCTGGGGCCAACGTCCTGACTTTC
- | TRBJ1-2 | TRBV24-1 | - | CATSDRRGNQYGYTF | TGTGCCACCAGTGACAGGCGGGGAAACCAATATGGCTACACCTTC
- | TRBJ1-6 | TRBV5-6 | - | CASRPWTGDSPLHF | TGTGCCAGCAGGCCCTGGACGGGGGATTCACCCCTCCACTTT
few | TRBJ2-2 | TRBV9 | - | CASSVGVTGELFF | TGTGCCAGCAGCGTAGGAGTCACCGGGGAGCTGTTTTTT
- | TRBJ2-2 | TRBV27 | - | CASSLFEEGTGELFF | TGTGCCAGCAGTTTATTCGAGGAAGGCACCGGGGAGCTGTTTTTT